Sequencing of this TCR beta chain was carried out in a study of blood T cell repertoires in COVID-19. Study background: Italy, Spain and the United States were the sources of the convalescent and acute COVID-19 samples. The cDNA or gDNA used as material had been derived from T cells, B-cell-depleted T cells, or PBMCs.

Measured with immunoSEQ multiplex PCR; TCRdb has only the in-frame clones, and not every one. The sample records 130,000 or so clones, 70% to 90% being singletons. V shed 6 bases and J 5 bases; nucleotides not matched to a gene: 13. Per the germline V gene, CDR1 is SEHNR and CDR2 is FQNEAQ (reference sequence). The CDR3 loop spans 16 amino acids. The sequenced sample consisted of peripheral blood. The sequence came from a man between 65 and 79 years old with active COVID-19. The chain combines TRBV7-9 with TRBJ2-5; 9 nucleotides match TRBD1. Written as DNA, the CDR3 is TGTGCCAGCAGTCGGTGGACAGGGGCCCAGGGGGAGACCCAGTACTTC. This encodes CASSRWTGAQGETQYF.